The clone carrying this TCR beta chain was counted between two and nine times. This record comes from a study of response to subunit inactivated influenza vaccine. Each CDR3 protein gets one entry after TCRdb re-called the RT-PCR reads with MiXCR. The data show 630,000 or so distinct CDR3 sequences, 15% to 18% seen once. Germline assignment: CDR1 DFQATT and CDR2 SNEGSKA (reference sequence). There are 14 residues in the CDR3. V dropped 6 bases and J dropped 5; count of bases not matched to a gene: 9. The sequencing used PBMCs from blood, collected approximately 13 days after vaccination. This clonotype originated in a man in his forties or fifties who received an inactivated influenza vaccine. The V and J genes are TRBV20-1 and TRBJ2-7, with 11 bases identical to TRBD2. The CDR3 region has the DNA TGCAGTGCGACCAGACTAGCGGGGATCGACGAGCAGTACTTC. As protein: CSATRLAGIDEQYF.